Shown below are 25 T cell receptor beta chains from a single sample sequenced in a study of siplizumab effects on memory and regulatory T cells. Using immunoSEQ multiplex PCR, the repertoire was profiled, and TCRdb retains in-frame clones only, with some absent. The sample has about 100,000 clones, about 91% seen once. The sample was CD4+ T cells sorted from blood. Receptors were obtained from a human donor in good health.

The chain carries TRBV5-5 and TRBJ1-1; the D gene is possibly TRBD1 (5 bases). Germline CDR1 and CDR2: SGHKS and YYEKEE (reference sequence). CDR3 length: 14 residues. V was cut by 4 bases and J by 1 base, with 11 bases left in between. The CDR3 bases are TGTGCCAGCAGCGTGACAGTAGGGAACACTGAAGCTTTCTTT. This codes for CASSVTVGNTEAFF.

The sample holds one count of this clone. The chain couples TRBV7-2 to TRBJ2-5; D is uncertain. The CDR3 sequence is 14 residues long. Germline CDR1 SGHTA, CDR2 FQGNSA. The V end was cut by 4 bases, the J end by 5 bases, with 14 bases between. The CDR3 region has the DNA TGTGCCAGCAGCTCCCTTGGGATCCGGGAGACCCAGTACTTC. Residues: CASSSLGIRETQYF.

The rearrangement links TRBV19 to TRBJ2-5; perhaps TRBD2 as D (5 bases). The CDR3 loop spans 14 amino acids. Germline assignment: CDR1 LNHDA and CDR2 SQIVND (reference sequence). V lost 10 bases and J 0 bases, leaving 15 bases between the germline ends. This CDR3 is CATSLETNQETQYF. The CDR3 coding sequence is TGTGCCACCTCCCTCGAGACTAACCAAGAGACCCAGTACTTC.

This clone turned up a few times. Other DNA sequences within the sample encode an identical CDR3. V is TRBV5-4 and J is TRBJ2-2, with 14 positions matching TRBD2. Germline V CDR1 and CDR2: SGHNT, YYREEE (reference sequence). The trim removed 4 bases at V and 5 bases at J, leaving 7 bases unmatched. This CDR3 is 17 amino acids long. The CDR3: CASSPGLAGGRTGELFF. The CDR3 coding sequence is TGTGCCAGCAGCCCTGGACTAGCGGGGGGTCGAACCGGGGAGCTGTTTTTT.

This clone was recorded only once. The V and J genes are TRBV28 and TRBJ1-2, with D possibly matching TRBD1 (5 bases). This CDR3 region has 15 residues. In germline, CDR1 is MDHEN, CDR2 SYDVKM. The ends were cut back, 6 bases at V and 2 bases at J, with 16 bases in the middle. The CDR3 loop reads CASSRGRRGNYGYTF. CDR3 nucleotides: TGTGCCAGCAGCCGGGGACGGCGGGGGAACTATGGCTACACCTTC.

This clone was observed a few times. The chain uses TRBV2 and TRBJ2-3; TRBD2 matches at 14 bases. V shed 6 bases, J shed 2 bases, and the junction held 4 bases outside the gene matches. From germline, CDR1 is SNHLY and CDR2 FYNNEI. The CDR3 spans 16 residues. As DNA, the CDR3 is TGTGCCAGCAGCCGACTAGCGGGGGGGAACACAGATACGCAGTATTTT. Amino acid sequence: CASSRLAGGNTDTQYF.

This chain links TRBV5-4 with TRBJ1-4, with 7 bases identical to TRBD1. Per the germline V gene, CDR1 is SGHNT and CDR2 is YYREEE (reference sequence). The CDR3 covers 14 residues. With 4 bases clipped from V and 5 bases from J, the junction kept 5 bases outside the gene matches. In nucleotides, the CDR3 is TGTGCCAGCAGCCCGGGACAGATGAATGAAAAACTGTTTTTT. The encoded protein is CASSPGQMNEKLFF.

The chain employs TRBV7-9 and TRBJ2-3, with a tentative D call TRBD2 (6 bases). This CDR3 is 14 amino acids long. CDR1 and CDR2 from the germline V gene are SEHNR and FQNEAQ (reference sequence). The V end was cut by 5 bases, the J end by 2 bases, with 11 bases between. The CDR3 DNA sequence: TGTGCCAGCAGCGGGAGGCAGCTCACAGATACGCAGTATTTT. This encodes CASSGRQLTDTQYF.

The chain recombines TRBV27 with TRBJ1-2; 9 nucleotides match TRBD1. The CDR3 is 14 residues long. CDR1 is MNHEY, CDR2 SMNVEV, per germline (reference sequence). V lost 4 bases to trimming and J lost 7 bases; unmatched junction nucleotides: 7. CDR3 loop: CASSSIQGAAGYTF. CDR3 nucleotides: TGTGCCAGCAGTTCGATACAGGGGGCGGCTGGCTACACCTTC.

The genes are TRBV18 and TRBJ1-2; D gene ambiguous. Germline V gene lookup returns CDR1 KGHSH and CDR2 LQKENI. This CDR3 comprises 13 residues. With 1 base removed from V and 8 bases from J, the gap between germline ends came to 11 bases. CDR3 bases: TGTGCCAGCTCACCACGGCAAACGGAAGGCTACACCTTC. It translates to CASSPRQTEGYTF.

V usage is TRBV19 and J usage is TRBJ1-5, with 7 bases that match TRBD1. The CDR3 is made up of 14 amino acids. CDR1 and CDR2 from the germline V gene are LNHDA and SQIVND (reference sequence). J was trimmed by 7 bases and V by 3 bases; bases with no gene match: 6. The CDR3 loop is CASSIHRGSQPQHF. DNA for the CDR3: TGTGCCAGTAGTATTCACAGGGGCAGCCAGCCCCAGCATTTT.

The rearrangement uses TRBV7-3 and TRBJ1-1; D gene uncertain. CDR1 is SGHTA and CDR2 is FQGTGA in the germline V gene. This CDR3 region has 14 residues. The V end lost 1 base, the J end lost 4 bases, and 10 bases lay between the germline ends. DNA for the CDR3: TGTGCCAGCAGCTTAAGCACGGTAGCCACTGAAGCTTTCTTT. Amino acids: CASSLSTVATEAFF.

This chain links TRBV14 with TRBJ2-6, with no clear D. The CDR3 covers 12 residues. Germline V CDR1 and CDR2: SGHDN, FVKESK. Between the trimmed V and J ends, which lost 9 bases and 3 bases, there was a span of 6 bases. The CDR3 loop is CASTFGANVLTF. For the CDR3, the DNA is TGTGCCAGTACCTTTGGGGCCAACGTCCTGACTTTC. Full variable domain (remainder filled in from reference TRBV14 and TRBJ2-6): EAGVTQFPSHSVIEKGQTVTLRCDPISGHDNLYWYRRVMGKEIKFLLHFVKESKQDESGMPNNRFLAERTGGTYSTLKVQPAELEDSGVYFCASTFGANVLTFGAGSRLTVL.

The count of this clone is one. The rearrangement links TRBV5-6 to TRBJ1-4; TRBD1 aligns across 8 bases. This CDR3 spans 14 amino acids. CDR1 and CDR2 from the germline V gene are SGHDT and YYEEEE. The trim removed 2 bases at V and 8 bases at J, leaving 5 bases unmatched. The CDR3 sequence: CASSFRGLGEKLFF. In DNA form, the CDR3 reads TGTGCCAGCAGCTTCAGGGGGCTTGGGGAAAAACTGTTTTTT.

CDR3 sequence reads: CASKQAARPDNEQFF. For the CDR3, the DNA is TGTGCCAGTAAGCAGGCAGCCCGGCCTGACAATGAGCAGTTCTTC. The chain carries TRBV19 and TRBJ2-1; D is uncertain. Germline V gene lookup returns CDR1 LNHDA and CDR2 SQIVND (reference sequence). The CDR3 totals 15 residues. V lost 7 bases, J lost 5 bases, and 18 bases lay in between.

The chain links TRBV10-3 to TRBJ2-1, with 12 bases aligning to TRBD2. The CDR3 covers 16 residues. V lost 3 bases, J lost 9 bases, and 9 bases stayed unmatched. CDR1 and CDR2 (germline): ENHRY, SYGVKD. The CDR3 is CAISDFLAGGYSEQFF. CDR3 sequence (DNA): TGTGCCATCAGTGACTTTCTAGCGGGGGGGTATAGTGAGCAGTTCTTC.

V usage is TRBV2 and J usage is TRBJ1-3, with D possibly matching TRBD1 (5 bases). V was pared by 3 bases and J by 0 bases, with 21 bases between. The CDR3 covers 19 residues. Germline loops: CDR1 SNHLY, CDR2 FYNNEI. The CDR3 DNA reads TGTGCCAGCAGTGACATGGGACGGACTCATACCATCTCTGGAAACACCATATATTTT. Translating gives CASSDMGRTHTISGNTIYF.

The rearrangement links TRBV2 to TRBJ2-1; D unclear. The CDR3 has 15 residues. V dropped 6 bases and J dropped 6 bases, with 18 bases sitting between them. Germline CDR1 reads SNHLY; CDR2 reads FYNNEI. DNA of the CDR3: TGTGCCAGCAGGAAGGAGTCAGGATTCACCAATGAGCAGTTCTTC. This codes for CASRKESGFTNEQFF.

This clone has only one observation. The rearrangement links TRBV15 to TRBJ2-5; D call uncertain. The V gene's germline CDR1 is LNHNV and CDR2 YYDKDF (reference sequence). Trimming shortened V by 1 base and J by 5 bases, and 11 bases separated the two germline ends. The CDR3 is 14 amino acids. CDR3 bases: TGTGCCACCAGCAGAGGACTTGGTTGGGAGACCCAGTACTTC. Translation: CATSRGLGWETQYF.

The chain couples TRBV5-5 to TRBJ1-4, with D hard to call. V lost 2 bases and J lost 1, with 12 bases in between. CDR3 size: 16 residues. The germline CDR1 and CDR2 sequences are SGHKS and YYEKEE (reference sequence). Here the CDR3 reads CASSLPGLGTNEKLFF. The CDR3 DNA reads as TGTGCCAGCAGCTTACCTGGGTTGGGAACTAATGAAAAACTGTTTTTT.

In the case of this clone: The same CDR3 also results from other DNA sequences found in this sample. The CDR3 loop reads CASSLGQGGTGELFF. CDR3 in DNA: TGTGCCAGCAGCCTGGGACAGGGGGGCACCGGGGAGCTGTTTTTT. The chain joins TRBV7-6 to TRBJ2-2; TRBD1 agrees at 11 bases. The CDR3 totals 15 residues. CDR1 SGHVS and CDR2 FNYEAQ come from the germline V gene. With V trimmed by 5 bases and J by 4 bases, 3 bases remained unmatched.

CDR3 region: CASSVASGWVEDTQYF. CDR3 sequence (DNA): TGTGCCAGCAGCGTAGCTAGCGGGTGGGTGGAAGATACGCAGTATTTT. J is TRBJ2-3 and V is TRBV9, with 8 bases lining up with TRBD2. Germline trimming cut 0 bases from V and 5 bases from J; bases unmatched to any gene: 8. Germline CDR1 SGDLS, CDR2 YYNGEE. The CDR3 contains 16 residues. Filled out from reference TRBV9 and TRBJ2-3, the complete variable domain reads DSGVTQTPKHLITATGQRVTLRCSPRSGDLSVYWYQQSLDQGLQFLIQYYNGEERAKGNILERFSAQQFPDLHSELNLSSLELGDSALYFCASSVASGWVEDTQYFGPGTRLTVL.

This chain connects TRBV15 to TRBJ2-3; a weak D match, TRBD1 (5 bases). This CDR3 region has 15 residues. Germline V gene data show CDR1 as LNHNV and CDR2 as YYDKDF (reference sequence). V gave up 0 bases and J gave up 1 base, with 8 bases separating them. The DNA of the CDR3 is TGTGCCACCAGCAGAGAATTACAGGGCACAGATACGCAGTATTTT. Translating gives CATSRELQGTDTQYF. Combining the CDR3 with reference TRBV15 and TRBJ2-3 gives the whole variable domain DAMVIQNPRYQVTQFGKPVTLSCSQTLNHNVMYWYQQKSSQAPKLLFHYYDKDFNNEADTPDNFQSRRPNTSFCFLDIRSPGLGDTAMYLCATSRELQGTDTQYFGPGTRLTVL.

The gene calls are TRBV6-6 and TRBJ1-5; D call uncertain. V lost 0 bases and J lost 4, with 10 bases in between. The CDR3 sequence is 15 residues long. The germline V gene has CDR1 MNHNY and CDR2 SVGAGI (reference sequence). The CDR3 spells CASSYSKGFNQPQHF. CDR3 DNA: TGTGCCAGCAGTTACTCAAAAGGGTTTAATCAGCCCCAGCATTTT.

The rearrangement links TRBV7-3 to TRBJ1-2; 10 bases match TRBD1. Trimming at V came to 3 bases and at J to 7 bases, leaving 8 bases not matched to a gene. This CDR3 has 15 amino acids. Germline V lookup: CDR1 SGHTA, CDR2 FQGTGA. CDR3 sequence reads: CASSFSGRDRGGYTF. The CDR3 region has the DNA TGTGCCAGCAGCTTCTCAGGCCGGGACAGGGGTGGCTACACCTTC.